This is a list of T cell receptor beta chains from one sample in a study of CD8+ T cells in alopecia areata. The table came from immunoSEQ multiplex PCR; TCRdb's copy has only in-frame clones and leaves some out. Counted here are approximately 91,000 clones, 35% to 50% occurring once; the ten biggest clones make up about 0.79%. Sequenced sample: CD4+ T cells sorted from blood. The receptors stem from a human donor with alopecia areata. CDR3s include the opening cysteine and the closing phenylalanine or tryptophan. Fields, in order: CDR3 protein, CDR3 DNA, D gene, clone size, V gene, J gene. A D gene is named only where the DNA matches it firmly. Clone size is shown for a subset of rows, as once, few, many or a class of expanded clone.

CSVTGGGTDTQYF	TGCAGCGTTACAGGGGGCGGCACAGATACGCAGTATTTT	TRBD1	NA	TRBV29-1	TRBJ2-3
CASSLAGGTREAFF	TGTGCCAGCAGTTTAGCGGGGGGTACGCGCGAAGCTTTCTTT	NA	NA	TRBV27	TRBJ1-1
CAWEGGGDTQYF	TGTGCCTGGGAGGGCGGGGGAGATACGCAGTATTTT	TRBD2	NA	TRBV30	TRBJ2-3
CSVEGGGEQFF	TGCAGCGTTGAAGGGGGCGGTGAGCAGTTCTTC	NA	NA	TRBV29-1	TRBJ2-1
CASSLGRAGEQYF	TGTGCCAGCAGCTTAGGCAGAGCTGGCGAGCAGTACTTC	NA	NA	TRBV11-2	TRBJ2-7
CASNRGLAREHTQYF	TGTGCCAGTAACCGGGGACTAGCAAGAGAACATACGCAGTATTTT	TRBD2	few	TRBV2	TRBJ2-3
CAWSGGTSGRKFF	TGTGCCTGGAGTGGGGGGACTTCTGGTAGAAAGTTCTTC	NA	NA	TRBV30	TRBJ2-1
CASSLENIQYF	TGTGCCAGCAGCTTGGAAAACATTCAGTACTTC	NA	NA	TRBV11-2	TRBJ2-4
CSVVGRVRDTGELFF	TGCAGCGTTGTAGGCAGGGTCCGGGACACCGGGGAGCTGTTTTTT	NA	NA	TRBV29-1	TRBJ2-2
CASRPSSYNEQFF	TGTGCCTCGAGGCCGAGCTCCTACAATGAGCAGTTCTTC	NA	NA	TRBV30	TRBJ2-1
CSVSGEGSYGNIQYF	TGCAGCGTTTCGGGGGAGGGGTCGTACGGAAACATTCAGTACTTC	TRBD2	NA	TRBV29-1	TRBJ2-4
CASSQRGGRHGELFF	TGTGCCAGCAGCCAGCGGGGGGGCAGACACGGGGAGCTGTTTTTT	TRBD2	few	TRBV7-2	TRBJ2-2
CATSLGAGWGREETQYF	TGTGCCACCAGTTTGGGGGCAGGGTGGGGGCGAGAAGAGACCCAGTACTTC	NA	NA	TRBV15	TRBJ2-5
CAVRRGWDNPVEQYF	TGTGCCGTACGGCGGGGATGGGACAACCCGGTCGAGCAGTACTTC	NA	NA	TRBV28	TRBJ2-7
CASSYGAGSDTQYF	TGTGCCAGCAGTTACGGGGCGGGCTCGGATACGCAGTATTTT	NA	NA	TRBV6-5	TRBJ2-3
CAIRFGTGGHEQYF	TGTGCCATCAGGTTCGGGACAGGGGGCCACGAGCAGTACTTC	TRBD1	NA	TRBV10-3	TRBJ2-7
CAWSRDLVGGDTQYF	TGTGCCTGGAGCCGGGACCTTGTTGGGGGAGATACGCAGTATTTT	NA	NA	TRBV30	TRBJ2-3
CASSQGRWGPANYGYTF	TGTGCCAGCAGCCAAGGGCGTTGGGGGCCTGCTAACTATGGCTACACCTTC	NA	NA	TRBV14	TRBJ1-2
CASSFQDPYEQYF	TGCGCCAGCAGCTTCCAAGATCCATACGAGCAGTACTTC	NA	NA	TRBV5-1	TRBJ2-7
CASSLTVPRDGYTF	TGTGCCAGCAGTTTAACAGTTCCTAGAGATGGCTACACCTTC	NA	NA	TRBV28	TRBJ1-2
CASSYRYEQYF	TGTGCCAGCAGCTACAGATACGAGCAGTACTTC	NA	few	TRBV7-2	TRBJ2-7
CSVDTSGRTDTQYF	TGCAGCGTTGACACTAGCGGGAGAACAGATACGCAGTATTTT	TRBD2	few	TRBV29-1	TRBJ2-3
CSVGNRLREQYF	TGCAGCGTTGGAAATCGTCTTCGCGAGCAGTACTTC	NA	few	TRBV29-1	TRBJ2-7
CASSFTGTSGGEQYF	TGTGCCAGCAGCTTTACCGGGACTAGCGGGGGGGAGCAGTACTTC	TRBD2	NA	TRBV11-2	TRBJ2-7
CASSAGSRTGEAFF	TGTGCCAGCAGCGCCGGGAGTCGGACAGGCGAAGCTTTCTTT	TRBD1	NA	TRBV28	TRBJ1-1
CASSTEASGRGDEQFF	TGTGCCAGCAGCACAGAGGCTAGCGGGAGGGGCGATGAGCAGTTCTTC	TRBD2	few	TRBV7-6	TRBJ2-1
CSVIPRGGLYEQYF	TGCAGCGTTATCCCAAGGGGGGGATTATACGAGCAGTACTTC	NA	NA	TRBV29-1	TRBJ2-7
CASTVAGGTYEQYF	TGTGCCAGCACCGTAGCGGGAGGCACCTACGAGCAGTACTTC	TRBD2	NA	TRBV6-6	TRBJ2-7
CAWSTTGLYNEQFF	TGTGCCTGGAGTACTACGGGACTTTACAATGAGCAGTTCTTC	NA	few	TRBV30	TRBJ2-1
CASSSDPAPGANVLTF	TGTGCCAGCAGCTCGGACCCCGCCCCTGGGGCCAACGTCCTGACTTTC	NA	NA	TRBV7-6	TRBJ2-6
CSVWDDRRSDEQYF	TGCAGCGTTTGGGACGACAGGAGAAGCGACGAGCAGTACTTC	NA	few	TRBV29-1	TRBJ2-7
CSVEEAGTTEAFF	TGCAGCGTTGAAGAGGCAGGAACCACTGAAGCTTTCTTT	NA	NA	TRBV29-1	TRBJ1-1
CAWSVGRRSTDTQYF	TGTGCCTGGAGTGTAGGTCGGAGAAGCACAGATACGCAGTATTTT	NA	few	TRBV30	TRBJ2-3
CASSAGIYEQYF	TGTGCCAGCAGTGCGGGGATTTACGAGCAGTACTTC	NA	NA	TRBV25-1	TRBJ2-7
CASSLAPFRSGANVLTF	TGCGCCAGCAGCTTGGCCCCGTTTAGATCTGGGGCCAACGTCCTGACTTTC	NA	few	TRBV5-1	TRBJ2-6
CSVMSGNYEQYF	TGCAGCGTTATGAGCGGGAACTACGAGCAGTACTTC	TRBD2	NA	TRBV29-1	TRBJ2-7
CAISGAPRGEQFF	TGTGCCATCTCGGGGGCCCCTAGGGGTGAGCAGTTCTTC	NA	NA	TRBV10-3	TRBJ2-1
CSVGPRQGSYEQYF	TGCAGCGTTGGCCCCCGGCAGGGCTCCTACGAGCAGTACTTC	NA	NA	TRBV29-1	TRBJ2-7
CASSGQIAGQETQYF	TGTGCCAGCAGCGGACAAATAGCGGGTCAAGAGACCCAGTACTTC	TRBD2	few	TRBV11-2	TRBJ2-5
CSVVKGQGDYGYTF	TGCAGCGTTGTTAAGGGACAGGGGGACTATGGCTACACCTTC	TRBD1	NA	TRBV29-1	TRBJ1-2
CAWSRDRNEQFF	TGTGCCTGGAGTAGGGACAGAAATGAGCAGTTCTTC	TRBD1	NA	TRBV30	TRBJ2-1
CASSLVSANTGELFF	TGTGCCAGCAGCTTAGTTAGCGCGAACACCGGGGAGCTGTTTTTT	NA	many	TRBV7-2	TRBJ2-2
CASTVAGYNSPLHF	TGTGCCAGCACCGTTGCGGGGTATAATTCACCCCTCCACTTT	NA	NA	TRBV28	TRBJ1-6
CASSQAGGGYEQYF	TGCGCCAGCAGCCAAGCCGGCGGGGGCTACGAGCAGTACTTC	TRBD2	NA	TRBV4-3	TRBJ2-7
CSLDFGARTEAFF	TGCAGCCTTGATTTCGGGGCGAGGACTGAAGCTTTCTTT	NA	NA	TRBV29-1	TRBJ1-1